One sample yielded the 20 T cell receptor beta chains listed below, sequenced in a study of blood T cell repertoires in COVID-19. The method was immunoSEQ multiplex PCR; TCRdb's version includes in-frame clones alone and lacks a portion of them. The data contain 150,000 to 200,000 clones, 70% to 85% of them seen just once; the ten biggest clones take up 4.5% to 6.5%. Sequencing was carried out using PBMCs or T cells enriched from blood (not recorded which). Receptors were obtained from a woman between 55 and 75 years old with acute COVID-19.

The chain links TRBV5-1 to TRBJ2-1; 7 positions match TRBD2. The junction had 6 bases not matched to a gene; V was cut back by 3 bases and J by 6 bases. CDR1 SGHRS and CDR2 YFSETQ come from the germline V gene. The CDR3 runs to 14 residues. CDR3 coding DNA: TGCGCCAGCAGCTCGGGCGGGGGTAGCAATGAGCAGTTCTTC. Residues: CASSSGGGSNEQFF.

This clone was picked up one time. The V gene is TRBV3-1 (or the pseudogene TRBV3-2), the J gene TRBJ1-6, with TRBD1 matching 8 bases. The CDR3 totals 15 residues. J gave up 10 bases and V 3 bases, and 8 bases lay outside the gene matches. Germline loops: CDR1 LGHDT, CDR2 YNNKEL (reference sequence). The CDR3, as DNA: TGTGCCAGCAGCCAGAGGGACAGGACCCAATCACCCCTCCACTTT. This gives the protein CASSQRDRTQSPLHF.

The chain couples TRBV19 to TRBJ2-4, with TRBD1 matching over 8 bases. With 5 bases clipped from V and 1 base from J, the junction kept 7 bases outside the gene matches. The CDR3 loop spans 16 amino acids. Germline CDR1 and CDR2: LNHDA and SQIVND (reference sequence). The CDR3 protein is CASSEDRVSAKNIQYF. Here the CDR3 DNA reads TGTGCCAGTAGTGAGGACAGGGTCTCGGCCAAAAACATTCAGTACTTC.

The chain has TRBV6-2 or TRBV6-3 and TRBJ2-2; 12 bases are a match to TRBD2. The V gene's germline CDR1 is MNHEY and CDR2 SVGEGT. This CDR3 contains 15 residues. V shed 6 bases, J shed 7 bases, and the junction held 6 bases outside the gene matches. The CDR3 nucleotides read TGTGCCAGCAGCGGGACTAGCGGGTTCCACGGGGAGCTGTTTTTT. Its protein product is CASSGTSGFHGELFF.

V gene TRBV19 combines with J gene TRBJ1-2; a weak D match, TRBD1 (5 bases). Germline CDR1 reads LNHDA; CDR2 reads SQIVND (reference sequence). The CDR3 extends over 14 amino acids. Trimming took off 1 base at V and 8 bases at J, with 14 bases between the two ends. CDR3 DNA: TGTGCCAGTAGTATAGTTGCGGGGGTCGGCGGCTACACCTTC. Encoded protein: CASSIVAGVGGYTF. Supplemented by reference TRBV19 and TRBJ1-2, the full variable domain reads DGGITQSPKYLFRKEGQNVTLSCEQNLNHDAMYWYRQDPGQGLRLIYYSQIVNDFQKGDIAEGYSVSREKKESFPLTVTSAQKNPTAFYLCASSIVAGVGGYTFGSGTRLTVV.

A single count supports this clone. The gene calls are TRBV27 and TRBJ2-6, with D possibly TRBD2 on 5 matching bases. CDR3 length equals 18 residues. Trimming removed 3 bases at V and 0 bases at J, with 15 bases between. Looked up from germline, CDR1 is MNHEY and CDR2 is SMNVEV (reference sequence). The CDR3 protein is CASSFWRNRFSGANVLTF. For the CDR3, the DNA is TGTGCCAGCAGTTTTTGGAGGAACCGCTTCTCTGGGGCCAACGTCCTGACTTTC.

This clone has a handful of counts. V gene TRBV6-4 combines with J gene TRBJ2-1; 7 positions agree with TRBD2. After removal of 5 bases from V and 3 bases from J, the junction contained 7 bases not matched to a gene. Per germline, CDR1 MRHNA and CDR2 SNTAGT. This CDR3 is 15 amino acids long. The chain's CDR3 is CASSPAGEVYNEQFF. CDR3 bases: TGTGCCAGCAGTCCCGCGGGAGAGGTCTACAATGAGCAGTTCTTC.

This CDR3 is CASSSIYEQYF. The CDR3 DNA is TGTGCCAGCAGCTCCATCTACGAGCAGTACTTC. V usage is TRBV14 and J usage is TRBJ2-7; no definite D call. Germline loops: CDR1 SGHDN, CDR2 FVKESK. The CDR3 is 11 residues long. The ends were cut back, 5 bases at V and 3 bases at J, with 5 bases in the middle.

The gene calls are TRBV7-9 and TRBJ2-3, with 8 bases lining up with TRBD1. The CDR3 is 14 residues long. The ends lost 7 bases at V and 0 bases at J; junction bases unmatched: 3. Germline assignment: CDR1 SEHNR and CDR2 FQNEAQ (reference sequence). This CDR3 reads CASTGTGSTDTQYF. In DNA, the CDR3 is TGTGCCAGCACAGGGACAGGTAGCACAGATACGCAGTATTTT.

The J gene is TRBJ2-3, the V gene TRBV9, with 9 nucleotides matching TRBD2. The CDR3 runs to 16 residues. The germline V gene encodes CDR1 SGDLS and CDR2 YYNGEE. The V and J ends lost 3 bases and 1 base, in that order; junction bases with no gene match: 6. The CDR3 protein is CASSEVAGARTDTQYF. The CDR3 coding sequence is TGTGCCAGCAGCGAGGTAGCGGGGGCACGCACAGATACGCAGTATTTT.

The chain recombines TRBV25-1 with TRBJ2-3; D is possibly TRBD2 (6 bases). Trimming removed 9 bases at V and 0 bases at J, with 16 bases between. Per germline, CDR1 MGHDK and CDR2 SYGVNS. CDR3 length equals 15 residues. CDR3 DNA: TGTGCCAGTCAAAGGGGTGCGGGAAGCACAGATACGCAGTATTTT. This encodes CASQRGAGSTDTQYF. Full variable domain (missing parts from reference TRBV25-1 and TRBJ2-3): EADIYQTPRYLVIGTGKKITLECSQTMGHDKMYWYQQDPGMELHLIHYSYGVNSTEKGDLSSESTVSRIRTEHFPLTLESARPSHTSQYLCASQRGAGSTDTQYFGPGTRLTVL.

The genes are TRBV10-3 and TRBJ2-7, with TRBD2 matching over 10 bases. Per germline, CDR1 ENHRY and CDR2 SYGVKD. The CDR3 totals 15 residues. V dropped 8 bases and J dropped 2; count of bases not matched to a gene: 9. In DNA, the CDR3 is TGTGCCATCTCACAGGGACTAGCGCTTACCTACGAGCAGTACTTC. Residues: CAISQGLALTYEQYF.

The chain recombines TRBV7-2 with TRBJ1-2; maybe TRBD1 (6 bases). The germline gives CDR1 SGHTA, CDR2 FQGNSA. The CDR3 loop spans 12 amino acids. V lost 3 bases and J 7 bases, leaving 9 bases between the germline ends. CDR3 sequence (DNA): TGTGCCAGCAGCTTCCCAGGGGTTGGCTACACCTTC. Its translation: CASSFPGVGYTF.

This clone was seen a handful of times. The gene calls are TRBV2 and TRBJ1-1; maybe TRBD1 (5 bases). The CDR3 is 14 amino acids. V was shortened by 6 bases and J by 1 base, with 12 bases between the two germline ends. CDR1 is SNHLY and CDR2 is FYNNEI in the germline V gene. As DNA, the CDR3 is TGTGCCAGCAGCCGGGACGGGGGGAACACTGAAGCTTTCTTT. Translated, it gives CASSRDGGNTEAFF. The full variable domain, in which reference TRBV2 and TRBJ1-1 provide the parts outside the CDR3, is EPEVTQTPSHQVTQMGQEVILRCVPISNHLYFYWYRQILGQKVEFLVSFYNNEISEKSEIFDDQFSVERPDGSNFTLKIRSTKLEDSAMYFCASSRDGGNTEAFFGQGTRLTVV.

The chain employs TRBV24-1 and TRBJ1-4; no clear D gene. The CDR3 runs to 13 residues. V was clipped by 7 bases and J by 0 bases, with 5 bases between them. CDR1 and CDR2 (germline): KGHDR, SFDVKD. The CDR3, as DNA: TGTGCCACCAGGTCAGCAACTAATGAAAAACTGTTTTTT. Translating it yields CATRSATNEKLFF.

CDR3 DNA sequence: TGTGCCAGCAGTTCGCGGAGGTCCTATGGCTACACCTTC. Translation gives CASSSRRSYGYTF. The chain links TRBV28 to TRBJ1-2; D is ambiguous. The V gene lost 4 bases and the J gene lost 4 bases, with 10 bases spanning the gap. In germline, CDR1 is MDHEN, CDR2 SYDVKM. The CDR3 runs to 13 residues.

CDR3 in amino acids: CAWSIGQGPFF. The CDR3 region has the DNA TGTGCCTGGAGTATAGGACAGGGACCGTTCTTC. V usage is TRBV30 and J usage is TRBJ2-1, with 8 nucleotides matching TRBD1. V was pared by 2 bases and J by 15 bases, with 6 bases of the junction left unmatched. Per germline, CDR1 GTSNPN and CDR2 SVGIG (reference sequence). The CDR3 length is 11 residues.

The chain combines TRBV19 with TRBJ2-2; 7 bases align to TRBD2. CDR3 size: 15 residues. Per the germline V gene, CDR1 is LNHDA and CDR2 is SQIVND (reference sequence). Trimming removed 3 bases from V and 6 bases from J; junction bases left unmatched: 7. CDR3 coding DNA: TGTGCCAGTAGTATGGGCGGGAGTACTGCCGGGGAGCTGTTTTTT. It codes for CASSMGGSTAGELFF.

The J gene is TRBJ2-3, the V gene TRBV5-3; D unclear. TRBV5-3 belongs to the ORF category, with a function that is uncertain. The CDR3 totals 12 residues. The V gene lost 3 bases and the J gene lost 11 bases, with 13 bases spanning the gap. DNA of the CDR3: TGTGCCAGAAGCTCCTATTCTGAAGTGCAGTATTTT. It codes for CARSSYSEVQYF.

The CDR3: CASSPSGGTSGRIDTQYF. CDR3 DNA sequence: TGTGCCAGCTCACCAAGCGGAGGGACTAGCGGGAGGATAGATACGCAGTATTTT. J is TRBJ2-3 and V is TRBV18, with 15 bases that match TRBD2. V was clipped by 2 bases and J by 5 bases; unmatched bases: 8. This CDR3 region has 18 residues. Looked up from germline, CDR1 is KGHSH and CDR2 is LQKENI. Supplemented by reference TRBV18 and TRBJ2-3, the full variable domain reads NAGVMQNPRHLVRRRGQEARLRCSPMKGHSHVYWYRQLPEEGLKFMVYLQKENIIDESGMPKERFSAEFPKEGPSILRIQQVVRGDSAAYFCASSPSGGTSGRIDTQYFGPGTRLTVL.